These 32 T cell receptor beta chains share one sample of origin, sequenced in a study of identical twins. A single record per CDR3 protein comes from TCRdb applying MiXCR to the 5' RACE reads. The table shows about 890,000 distinct CDR3 sequences, with about 12% occurring only once. The same sample was also studied in work on yellow fever vaccine responses in identical twins.

Specimen: PBMCs. Receptors originate from a woman under 30 in good health.

This clonotype was detected a few times. The chain links TRBV6-5 to TRBJ2-1; a possible D gene is TRBD1 (6 bases). The CDR3 length is 13 residues. Germline V gene sequence: CDR1 MNHEY, CDR2 SVGAGI. V lost 4 bases and J lost 10, with 14 bases in between. The CDR3 is CASSFQPGTEQFF. The CDR3 bases are TGTGCCAGCAGTTTTCAACCCGGGACAGAGCAGTTCTTC.

V usage is TRBV10-2 and J usage is TRBJ1-4; D ambiguous. This CDR3 region has 15 residues. Looked up from germline, CDR1 is WSHSY and CDR2 is SAAADI. V lost 3 bases, J lost 3 bases, and 11 bases lay in between. CDR3 protein: CASSDLGLANEKLFF. CDR3 nucleotide sequence: TGCGCCAGCAGTGATTTGGGTCTCGCTAATGAAAAACTGTTTTTT.

This clonotype has ten or more counts. The chain links TRBV20-1 to TRBJ2-5, with D unresolved. V lost 0 bases to trimming and J lost 4 bases, with 9 bases between them. Germline values: CDR1 DFQATT, CDR2 SNEGSKA (reference sequence). CDR3 size: 13 residues. The CDR3 region is CSARDSHTETQYF. For the CDR3, the DNA is TGCAGTGCTAGAGATTCACATACAGAGACCCAGTACTTC.

The rearrangement uses TRBV7-9 and TRBJ2-4; D not certain. V gave up 5 bases and J gave up 2 bases, with 16 bases separating them. The CDR3 spans 16 residues. CDR1 and CDR2 (germline): SEHNR, FQNEAQ (reference sequence). CDR3 protein: CASSPDIRLSKNIQYF. The CDR3 DNA reads as TGTGCCAGCAGCCCCGACATCCGCTTATCCAAAAACATTCAGTACTTC.

This clonotype was counted many times. The CDR3 reads CASSQDVGQASTQYF. The CDR3 nucleotides are TGTGCCAGCAGCCAAGATGTTGGCCAAGCGAGTACGCAGTATTTT. The chain joins TRBV3-1 to TRBJ2-3; D gene ambiguous. The V end lost 0 bases, the J end lost 8 bases, and 15 bases lay between the germline ends. Germline V gene lookup returns CDR1 LGHDT and CDR2 YNNKEL (reference sequence). The CDR3 runs to 15 residues.

The rearrangement links TRBV10-3 to TRBJ2-5, with D perhaps being TRBD1 or TRBD2 (6 bases each). V was shortened by 10 bases and J by 2 bases, with 11 bases between the two germline ends. The CDR3 has 12 residues. Germline values: CDR1 ENHRY, CDR2 SYGVKD. DNA for the CDR3: TGTGCCAGCGGGACAATGCAAGAGACCCAGTACTTC. Its protein product is CASGTMQETQYF.

The CDR3 loop is CSASGVQAFF. The CDR3 bases are TGCAGCGCCTCGGGGGTTCAAGCTTTCTTT. The rearrangement links TRBV29-1 to TRBJ1-1, with a possible D match to TRBD1 (5 bases). Germline CDR1 SQVTM, CDR2 ANQGSEA. Trimming shortened V by 7 bases and J by 9 bases, and 12 bases separated the two germline ends. The CDR3 consists of 10 residues.

This clonotype was counted only a few times. V usage is TRBV29-1 and J usage is TRBJ2-7; tentatively, D is TRBD1 (5 bases). The CDR3 totals 11 residues. Per the germline V gene, CDR1 is SQVTM and CDR2 is ANQGSEA. The CDR3 nucleotides are TGCACCATGCCTGCAGGGTACGAGCAGTACGTC. It codes for CTMPAGYEQYV.

This clonotype has a handful of counts. The gene calls are TRBV19 and TRBJ2-3, with a tentative D call TRBD2 (6 bases). V lost 3 bases to trimming and J lost 3 bases, with 13 bases between them. CDR3 size: 15 residues. CDR1 LNHDA and CDR2 SQIVND come from the germline V gene (reference sequence). The CDR3 is CASSIPGAGTDTQYF. CDR3 DNA sequence: TGTGCCAGTAGTATTCCGGGAGCTGGGACAGATACGCAGTATTTT. Supplemented by reference TRBV19 and TRBJ2-3, the full variable domain reads DGGITQSPKYLFRKEGQNVTLSCEQNLNHDAMYWYRQDPGQGLRLIYYSQIVNDFQKGDIAEGYSVSREKKESFPLTVTSAQKNPTAFYLCASSIPGAGTDTQYFGPGTRLTVL.

This clonotype was seen a handful of times. V gene TRBV6-6 combines with J gene TRBJ2-1; 10 bases agree with TRBD1. Germline V CDR1 and CDR2: MNHNY, SVGAGI (reference sequence). The ends lost 6 bases at V and 8 bases at J; junction bases unmatched: 4. The CDR3 sequence is 13 residues long. CDR3 nucleotide sequence: TGTGCCAGCAGGGACAGGGGGTTCGATGAGCAGTTCTTC. This gives the protein CASRDRGFDEQFF.

The J gene is TRBJ2-3, the V gene TRBV19, with 12 bases identical to TRBD2. Per germline, CDR1 LNHDA and CDR2 SQIVND (reference sequence). After removal of 5 bases from V and 0 bases from J, the junction contained 9 bases not matched to a gene. The CDR3 loop spans 18 amino acids. The CDR3 nucleotides read TGTGCCAGTAGTCGTCGCCTAGCGGGAGGGTCTAGCACAGATACGCAGTATTTT. It codes for CASSRRLAGGSSTDTQYF.

The sample holds a few counts of this clonotype. The V gene is TRBV28, the J gene TRBJ1-1; the match to TRBD1 covers 7 bases. This CDR3 is built from 15 residues. The J segment lost 1 base and the V segment lost 1 base, leaving 3 bases of the junction unmatched. CDR1 is MDHEN and CDR2 is SYDVKM in the germline V gene. CDR3 sequence reads: CASSLLGQTNTEAFF. As DNA, the CDR3 is TGTGCCAGCAGTTTATTGGGACAGACGAACACTGAAGCTTTCTTT. Combining the CDR3 with reference TRBV28 and TRBJ1-1 gives the whole variable domain DVKVTQSSRYLVKRTGEKVFLECVQDMDHENMFWYRQDPGLGLRLIYFSYDVKMKEKGDIPEGYSVSREKKERFSLILESASTNQTSMYLCASSLLGQTNTEAFFGQGTRLTVV.

This clonotype has a handful of counts. The chain employs TRBV7-9 and TRBJ1-1, with 8 bases matching TRBD1. The germline gives CDR1 SEHNR, CDR2 FQNEAQ (reference sequence). The CDR3 has 14 amino acids. Germline trimming cut 2 bases from V and 7 bases from J; bases unmatched to any gene: 6. The CDR3 nucleotides read TGTGCCAGCAGCTTAACGACAGGGGCACTTGAAGCTTTCTTT. Translated, it gives CASSLTTGALEAFF. The full variable domain, rest sourced from reference TRBV7-9 and TRBJ1-1, is DTGVSQNPRHKITKRGQNVTFRCDPISEHNRLYWYRQTLGQGPEFLTYFQNEAQLEKSRLLSDRFSAERPKGSFSTLEIQRTEQGDSAMYLCASSLTTGALEAFFGQGTRLTVV.

The table lists this clonotype with a few counts. This rearrangement joins TRBV5-1 to TRBJ2-7; TRBD2 is a possible D gene (5 bases). The CDR3 has 13 residues. Between the trimmed V and J ends, which lost 4 bases and 4 bases, there was a span of 12 bases. Looked up from germline, CDR1 is SGHRS and CDR2 is YFSETQ. The CDR3 DNA sequence: TGCGCCAGCAGCCCCTCCGGGGATTACGAGCAGTACTTC. Its protein product is CASSPSGDYEQYF.

V and J are TRBV20-1 and TRBJ2-3; 7 bases match TRBD2. This CDR3 has 13 amino acids. The germline V gene has CDR1 DFQATT and CDR2 SNEGSKA (reference sequence). J gave up 4 bases and V 4 bases, and 5 bases lay outside the gene matches. DNA for the CDR3: TGCAGTGCTATAGGAGGGAGGGCAGATACGCAGTATTTT. Amino acid sequence: CSAIGGRADTQYF.

This clonotype was seen a few times. The chain joins TRBV6-1 to TRBJ1-1; TRBD1 agrees at 9 bases. The CDR3 runs to 14 residues. Germline assignment: CDR1 MNHNS and CDR2 SASEGT. V was clipped by 7 bases and J by 3 bases; unmatched bases: 6. The CDR3 region is CASTLTGGDTEAFF. CDR3 DNA: TGTGCCAGCACCCTGACAGGGGGTGACACTGAAGCTTTCTTT.

The chain employs TRBV4-1 and TRBJ1-1, with 7 bases identical to TRBD1. J was trimmed by 0 bases and V by 4 bases; bases with no gene match: 11. Germline values: CDR1 MGHRA, CDR2 YSYEKL. This CDR3 region has 17 residues. The CDR3 sequence is CASSPLEGQHLNTEAFF. CDR3 coding DNA: TGCGCCAGCAGCCCCCTAGAGGGACAGCACTTGAACACTGAAGCTTTCTTT.

The chain joins TRBV2 to TRBJ2-1; 14 positions agree with TRBD2. Germline CDR1 reads SNHLY; CDR2 reads FYNNEI. V lost 4 bases to trimming and J lost 3 bases; unmatched junction nucleotides: 14. The CDR3 sequence is 20 residues long. This chain's CDR3 is CASSASGTSGRDGRYNEQFF. In DNA, the CDR3 is TGTGCCAGCAGTGCGTCCGGGACTAGCGGGAGAGATGGGCGCTACAATGAGCAGTTCTTC.

This clonotype was counted a few times. This sequence joins TRBV12-3 or TRBV12-4 and TRBJ1-2; D not resolved. V lost 3 bases and J 2 bases, leaving 16 bases between the germline ends. The CDR3 loop spans 16 amino acids. CDR3 nucleotides: TGTGCCAGCAGTTTGTCGCGGGGTCTGCACAACTATGGCTACACCTTC. It codes for CASSLSRGLHNYGYTF.

V is TRBV6-2 or TRBV6-3 and J is TRBJ2-1, with D unclear. Trimming pared 0 bases from V and 8 bases from J, leaving 20 bases between. The CDR3 has 17 amino acids. Germline V CDR1 and CDR2: MNHEY, SVGEGT. The CDR3 DNA reads TGTGCCAGCAGTTACTCGACGGCTAGATGGGCCTCGCATGAGCAGTTCTTC. Protein: CASSYSTARWASHEQFF.

V gene TRBV13 combines with J gene TRBJ1-1, with no clear D. Trimming pared 5 bases from V and 4 bases from J, leaving 11 bases between. Germline loops: CDR1 PRHDT, CDR2 FYEKMQ (reference sequence). The CDR3 is 13 amino acids. The CDR3 coding sequence is TGTGCCAGCAGCCCTCCATCCTTCACTGAAGCTTTCTTT. Translated: CASSPPSFTEAFF.

The chain employs TRBV5-5 and TRBJ2-1; D gene unclear. The germline V gene has CDR1 SGHKS and CDR2 YYEKEE (reference sequence). The CDR3 totals 12 residues. V lost 1 base and J 9 bases, leaving 8 bases between the germline ends. The CDR3 here is CASSLRWGEQFF. CDR3 DNA: TGTGCCAGCAGCTTGAGGTGGGGTGAGCAGTTCTTC.

The sample holds a few counts of this clonotype. The gene calls are TRBV6-1 and TRBJ2-2; a possible D gene is TRBD1 (5 bases). The germline CDR1 and CDR2 sequences are MNHNS and SASEGT. V dropped 7 bases and J dropped 2 bases, with 17 bases sitting between them. This CDR3 is 16 amino acids long. The CDR3 loop reads CASTGRGTGNTGELFF. Here the CDR3 DNA reads TGTGCCAGCACAGGCCGAGGCACAGGAAACACCGGGGAGCTGTTTTTT.

This clonotype was recorded many times. One junction end does not reproduce the germline sequence, and a read error may be involved. The chain recombines TRBV3-1 with TRBJ1-1; no definite D call. Germline values: CDR1 LGHDT, CDR2 YNNKEL (reference sequence). The CDR3 has 14 amino acids. The CDR3 region is CASSQLGGNAEAFF. CDR3 DNA sequence: TGTGCCAGCAGCCAATTGGGAGGGAACGCTGAAGCTTTCTTT.

This clonotype was recorded a few times. The rearrangement uses TRBV4-1 and TRBJ1-1; D is perhaps TRBD1 (5 bases). Trimming took off 2 bases at V and 4 bases at J, with 14 bases between the two ends. There are 15 residues in the CDR3. The germline V gene has CDR1 MGHRA and CDR2 YSYEKL. The CDR3 is CASSQSGWGTTEAFF. The CDR3 nucleotides read TGCGCCAGCAGCCAATCAGGGTGGGGGACCACTGAAGCTTTCTTT.

This clonotype has only one observation. The V gene is TRBV29-1, the J gene TRBJ2-5; no definite D call. The CDR3 runs to 11 residues. V lost 7 bases, J lost 1 base, and 7 bases lay in between. CDR1 is SQVTM, CDR2 ANQGSEA, per germline. Here the CDR3 DNA reads TGCAGCGACAGAATCCAAGAGACCCAGTACTTC. Translating gives CSDRIQETQYF. Full variable domain (remainder filled in from reference TRBV29-1 and TRBJ2-5): SAVISQKPSRDICQRGTSLTIQCQVDSQVTMMFWYRQQPGQSLTLIATANQGSEATYESGFVIDKFPISRPNLTFSTLTVSNMSPEDSSIYLCSDRIQETQYFGPGTRLLVL.

The V and J genes are TRBV28 and TRBJ2-7; possible D gene TRBD1, 6 bases. The CDR3 covers 17 residues. Germline-derived CDR1 and CDR2 are MDHEN and SYDVKM. V lost 2 bases and J 2 bases, leaving 19 bases between the germline ends. CDR3 DNA sequence: TGTGCCAGCAGTTTACCCCCTAGCTGGGGGCGCCCCTACGAGCAGTACTTC. Translating it yields CASSLPPSWGRPYEQYF.

This clonotype was seen many times. The V and J genes are TRBV11-2 and TRBJ1-1; D remains unclear. Trimming pared 0 bases from V and 5 bases from J, leaving 7 bases between. CDR1 and CDR2 (germline): SGHAT, FQNNGV. The CDR3 contains 13 residues. The CDR3: CASSLDQSTEAFF. The CDR3 DNA follows: TGTGCCAGCAGCTTAGACCAGAGTACTGAAGCTTTCTTT.

This clonotype showed up just a few times. CDR3 in DNA: TGTGCCACCAGCAGAGTCGGGAGTACGCGCGAGCAGTACTTC. Its translation is CATSRVGSTREQYF. V gene TRBV15 combines with J gene TRBJ2-7, with D perhaps TRBD2 (6 bases). CDR1 and CDR2 (germline): LNHNV, YYDKDF (reference sequence). The CDR3 covers 14 residues. The V end was cut by 1 base, the J end by 6 bases, with 13 bases between.

This clonotype was seen many times. The chain employs TRBV7-9 and TRBJ1-5; D perhaps matches TRBD1 (5 bases). Germline assignment: CDR1 SEHNR and CDR2 FQNEAQ (reference sequence). V was cut by 4 bases and J by 4 bases, with 11 bases left in between. This CDR3 has 14 residues. For the CDR3, the DNA is TGTGCCAGCAGCTCCCTCGGGGGTAATCAGCCCCAGCATTTT. It codes for CASSSLGGNQPQHF.

This clonotype was counted many times. The chain joins TRBV28 to TRBJ2-7, with 9 nucleotides matching TRBD1. Germline assignment: CDR1 MDHEN and CDR2 SYDVKM. Trimming at V came to 7 bases and at J to 2 bases, leaving 6 bases not matched to a gene. This CDR3 contains 14 residues. The CDR3 bases are TGTGCCAGCAATCCGGGACAGGGAGCCTACGAGCAGTACGTC. This gives the protein CASNPGQGAYEQYV.

This clonotype was counted only a few times. V is TRBV5-1 and J is TRBJ2-6; D is possibly TRBD1 or TRBD2 (5 bases each). V lost 4 bases and J lost 0, with 11 bases in between. Germline V lookup: CDR1 SGHRS, CDR2 YFSETQ. This CDR3 region has 16 residues. CDR3 DNA: TGCGCCAGCAGCAGGGTGGGACCCTCTGGGGCCAACGTCCTGACTTTC. This gives the protein CASSRVGPSGANVLTF.